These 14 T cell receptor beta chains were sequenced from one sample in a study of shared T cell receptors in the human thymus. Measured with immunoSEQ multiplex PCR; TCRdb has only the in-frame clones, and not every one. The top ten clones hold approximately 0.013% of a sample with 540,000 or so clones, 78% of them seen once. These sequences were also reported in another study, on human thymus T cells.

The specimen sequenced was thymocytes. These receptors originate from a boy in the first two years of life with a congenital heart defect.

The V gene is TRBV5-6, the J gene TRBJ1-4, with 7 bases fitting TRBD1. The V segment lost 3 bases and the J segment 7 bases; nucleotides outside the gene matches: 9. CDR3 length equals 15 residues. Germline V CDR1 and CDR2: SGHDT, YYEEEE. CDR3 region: CASSWQGDFGEKLFF. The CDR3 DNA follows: TGTGCCAGCAGCTGGCAGGGGGACTTTGGTGAAAAACTGTTTTTT.

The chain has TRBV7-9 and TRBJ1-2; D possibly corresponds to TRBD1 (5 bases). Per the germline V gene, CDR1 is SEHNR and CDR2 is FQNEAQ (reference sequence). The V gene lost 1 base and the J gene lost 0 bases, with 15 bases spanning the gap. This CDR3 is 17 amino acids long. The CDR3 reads CASSLVPRAEANYGYTF. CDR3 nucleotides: TGTGCCAGCAGCTTAGTCCCCAGGGCCGAAGCTAACTATGGCTACACCTTC.

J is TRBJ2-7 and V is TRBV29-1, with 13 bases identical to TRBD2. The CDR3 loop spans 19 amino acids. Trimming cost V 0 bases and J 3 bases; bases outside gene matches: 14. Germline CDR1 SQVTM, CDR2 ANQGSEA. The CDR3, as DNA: TGCAGCGTTGAAGATCGCGGACTAGCGGGAGAGGGGTTGGGCTACGAGCAGTACTTC. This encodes CSVEDRGLAGEGLGYEQYF.

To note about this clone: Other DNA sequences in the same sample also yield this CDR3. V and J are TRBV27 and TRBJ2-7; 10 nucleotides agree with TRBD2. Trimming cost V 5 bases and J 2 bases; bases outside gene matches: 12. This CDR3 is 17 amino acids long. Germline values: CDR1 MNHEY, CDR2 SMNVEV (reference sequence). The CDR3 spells CASSPPAGLAVTYEQYF. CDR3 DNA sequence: TGTGCCAGCAGTCCACCCGCCGGACTAGCGGTAACCTACGAGCAGTACTTC.

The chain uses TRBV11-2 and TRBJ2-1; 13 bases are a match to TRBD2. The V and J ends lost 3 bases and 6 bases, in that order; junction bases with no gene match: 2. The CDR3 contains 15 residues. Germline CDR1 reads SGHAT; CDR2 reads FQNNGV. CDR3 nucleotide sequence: TGTGCCAGCAGCTTTACTAGCGGGAGGGTCAATGAGCAGTTCTTC. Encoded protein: CASSFTSGRVNEQFF. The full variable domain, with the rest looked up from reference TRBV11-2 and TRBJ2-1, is EAGVAQSPRYKIIEKRQSVAFWCNPISGHATLYWYQQILGQGPKLLIQFQNNGVVDDSQLPKDRFSAERLKGVDSTLKIQPAKLEDSAVYLCASSFTSGRVNEQFFGPGTRLTVL.

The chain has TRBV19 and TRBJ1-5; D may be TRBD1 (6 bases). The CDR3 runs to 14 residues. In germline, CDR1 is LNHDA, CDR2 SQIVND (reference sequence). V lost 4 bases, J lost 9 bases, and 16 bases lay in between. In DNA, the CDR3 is TGTGCCAGTAGTAGTGTGGCAGGGGATGGGCCCCAGCATTTT. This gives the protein CASSSVAGDGPQHF.

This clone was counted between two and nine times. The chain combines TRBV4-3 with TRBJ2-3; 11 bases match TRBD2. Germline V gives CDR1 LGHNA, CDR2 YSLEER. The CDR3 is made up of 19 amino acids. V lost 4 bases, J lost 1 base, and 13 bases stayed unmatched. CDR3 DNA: TGCGCCAGCAGCCGTCGCTCGGCTAGCGGGAGGAGGTGCACAGATACGCAGTATTTT. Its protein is CASSRRSASGRRCTDTQYF.

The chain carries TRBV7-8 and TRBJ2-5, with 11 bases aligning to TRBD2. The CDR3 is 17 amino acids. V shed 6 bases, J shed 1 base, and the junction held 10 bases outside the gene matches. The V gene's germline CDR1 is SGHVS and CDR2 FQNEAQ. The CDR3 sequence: CASSCPGTSGIQETQYF. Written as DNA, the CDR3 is TGTGCCAGCAGTTGCCCCGGGACTAGCGGAATCCAAGAGACCCAGTACTTC.

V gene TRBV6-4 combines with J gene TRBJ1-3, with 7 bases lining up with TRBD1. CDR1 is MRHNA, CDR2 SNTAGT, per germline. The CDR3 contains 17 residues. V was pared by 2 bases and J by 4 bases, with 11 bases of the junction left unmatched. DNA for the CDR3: TGTGCCAGCAGTGACGTCGACAGGGACCCTTGCGGAAACACCATATATTTT. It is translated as CASSDVDRDPCGNTIYF.

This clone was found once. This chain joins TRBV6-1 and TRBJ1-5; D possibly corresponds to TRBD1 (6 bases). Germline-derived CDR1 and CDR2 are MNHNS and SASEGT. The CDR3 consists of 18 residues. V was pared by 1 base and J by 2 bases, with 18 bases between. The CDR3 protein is CASSEGRGRFEGNQPQHF. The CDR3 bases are TGTGCCAGCAGTGAAGGCAGGGGACGGTTTGAAGGCAATCAGCCCCAGCATTTT.

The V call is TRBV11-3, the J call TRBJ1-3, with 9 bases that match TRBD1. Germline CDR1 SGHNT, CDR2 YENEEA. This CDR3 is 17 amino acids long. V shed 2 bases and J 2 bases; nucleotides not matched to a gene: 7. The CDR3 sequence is CASSLPNRGRTGNTIYF. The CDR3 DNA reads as TGTGCCAGCAGCTTACCTAACAGGGGGCGGACTGGAAACACCATATATTTT.

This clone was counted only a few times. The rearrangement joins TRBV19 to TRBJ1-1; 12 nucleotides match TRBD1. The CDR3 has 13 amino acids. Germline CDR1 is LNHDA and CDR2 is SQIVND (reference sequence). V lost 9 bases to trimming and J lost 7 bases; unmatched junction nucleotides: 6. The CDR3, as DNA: TGTGCCAGCCGGGGACAGGGGGCTATTGAAGCTTTCTTT. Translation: CASRGQGAIEAFF. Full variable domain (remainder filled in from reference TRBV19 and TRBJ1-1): DGGITQSPKYLFRKEGQNVTLSCEQNLNHDAMYWYRQDPGQGLRLIYYSQIVNDFQKGDIAEGYSVSREKKESFPLTVTSAQKNPTAFYLCASRGQGAIEAFFGQGTRLTVV.

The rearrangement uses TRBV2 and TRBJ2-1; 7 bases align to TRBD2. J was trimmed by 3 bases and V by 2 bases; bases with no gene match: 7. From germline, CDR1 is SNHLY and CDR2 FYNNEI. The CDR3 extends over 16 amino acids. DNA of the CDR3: TGTGCCAGCAGTGAACAGGGAGGGCCTTACTACAATGAGCAGTTCTTC. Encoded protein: CASSEQGGPYYNEQFF.

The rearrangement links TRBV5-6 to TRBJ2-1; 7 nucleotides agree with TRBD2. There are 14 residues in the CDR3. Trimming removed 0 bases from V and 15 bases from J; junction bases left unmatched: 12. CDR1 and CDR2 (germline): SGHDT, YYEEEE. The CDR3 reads CASSLANLAGVTFF. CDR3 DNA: TGTGCCAGCAGCTTGGCCAATTTGGCGGGAGTCACGTTCTTC.